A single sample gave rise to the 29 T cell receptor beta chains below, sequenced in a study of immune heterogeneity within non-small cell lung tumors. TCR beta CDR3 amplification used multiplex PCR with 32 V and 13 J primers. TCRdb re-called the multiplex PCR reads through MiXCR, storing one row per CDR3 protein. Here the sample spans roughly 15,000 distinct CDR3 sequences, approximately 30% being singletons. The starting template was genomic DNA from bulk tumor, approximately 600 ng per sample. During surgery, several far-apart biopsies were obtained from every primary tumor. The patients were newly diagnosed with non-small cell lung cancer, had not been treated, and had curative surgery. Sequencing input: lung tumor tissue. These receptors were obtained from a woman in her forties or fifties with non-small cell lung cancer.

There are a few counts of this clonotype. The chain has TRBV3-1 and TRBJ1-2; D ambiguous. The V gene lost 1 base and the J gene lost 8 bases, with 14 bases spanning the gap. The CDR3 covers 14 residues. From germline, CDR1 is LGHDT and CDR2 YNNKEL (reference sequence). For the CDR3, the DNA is TGTGCCAGCAGCCAAGGATACGGACTGCGGGGCTACACCTTC. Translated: CASSQGYGLRGYTF.

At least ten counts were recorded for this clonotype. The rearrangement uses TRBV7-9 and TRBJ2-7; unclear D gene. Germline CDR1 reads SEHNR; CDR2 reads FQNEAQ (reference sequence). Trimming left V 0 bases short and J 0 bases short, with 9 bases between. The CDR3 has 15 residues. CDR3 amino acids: CASSLAHRISYEQYF. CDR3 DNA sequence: TGTGCCAGCAGCTTAGCGCATAGAATCTCCTACGAGCAGTACTTC.

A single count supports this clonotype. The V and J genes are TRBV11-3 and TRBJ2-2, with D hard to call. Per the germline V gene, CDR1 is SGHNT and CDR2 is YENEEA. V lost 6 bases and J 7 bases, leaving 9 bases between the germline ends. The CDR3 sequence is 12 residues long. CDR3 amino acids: CASSPYVGELFF. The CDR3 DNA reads TGTGCCAGCAGTCCCTACGTCGGGGAGCTGTTTTTT.

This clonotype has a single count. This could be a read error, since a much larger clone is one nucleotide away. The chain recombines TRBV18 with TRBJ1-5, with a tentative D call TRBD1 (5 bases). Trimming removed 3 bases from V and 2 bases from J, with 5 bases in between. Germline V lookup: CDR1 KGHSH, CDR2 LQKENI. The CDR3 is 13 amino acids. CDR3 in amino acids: CASSPGGNQPQHF. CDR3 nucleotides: TGTGCCAGCTCACCGGGGGGCAATCAGCCCCAGCATTTT.

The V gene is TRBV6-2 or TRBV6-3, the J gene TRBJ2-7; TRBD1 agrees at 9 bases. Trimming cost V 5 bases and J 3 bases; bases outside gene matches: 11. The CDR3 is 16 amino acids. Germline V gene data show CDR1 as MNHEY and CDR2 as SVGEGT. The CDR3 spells CASSDGMDRGYYEQYF. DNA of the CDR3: TGTGCCAGCAGTGATGGGATGGACAGGGGTTACTACGAGCAGTACTTC.

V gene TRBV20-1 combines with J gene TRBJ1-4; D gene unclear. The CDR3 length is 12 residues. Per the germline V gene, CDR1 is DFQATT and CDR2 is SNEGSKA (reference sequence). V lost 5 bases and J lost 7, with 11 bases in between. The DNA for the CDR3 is TGCAGTGCTGGAGGTCAGGTTGAAAAACTGTTTTTT. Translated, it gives CSAGGQVEKLFF.

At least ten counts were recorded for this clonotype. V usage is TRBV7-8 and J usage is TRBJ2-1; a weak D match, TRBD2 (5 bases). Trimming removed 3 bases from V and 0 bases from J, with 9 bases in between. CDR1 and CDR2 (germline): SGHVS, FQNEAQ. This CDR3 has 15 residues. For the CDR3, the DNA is TGTGCCAGCAGCTTTTTAGGGAGCTCCTACAATGAGCAGTTCTTC. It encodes CASSFLGSSYNEQFF.

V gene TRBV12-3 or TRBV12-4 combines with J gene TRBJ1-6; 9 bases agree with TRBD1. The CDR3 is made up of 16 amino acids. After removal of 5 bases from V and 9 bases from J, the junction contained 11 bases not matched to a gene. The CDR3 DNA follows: TGTGCCAGCAGTATCTCGACAGGGGGTTACGGTTCACCCCTCCACTTT. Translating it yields CASSISTGGYGSPLHF.

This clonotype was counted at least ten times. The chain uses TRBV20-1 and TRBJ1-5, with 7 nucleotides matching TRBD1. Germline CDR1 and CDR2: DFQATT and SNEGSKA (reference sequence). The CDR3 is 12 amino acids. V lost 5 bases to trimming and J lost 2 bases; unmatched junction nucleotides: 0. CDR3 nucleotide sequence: TGCAGTGCTGGACAGGGCAATCAGCCCCAGCATTTT. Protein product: CSAGQGNQPQHF.

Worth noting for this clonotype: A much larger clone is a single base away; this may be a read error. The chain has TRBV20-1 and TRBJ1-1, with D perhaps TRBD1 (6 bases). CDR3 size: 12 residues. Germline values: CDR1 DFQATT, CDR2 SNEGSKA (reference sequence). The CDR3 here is CGARRGDGKAFF. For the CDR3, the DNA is TGCGGTGCTAGGAGGGGGGACGGAAAAGCTTTCTTT.

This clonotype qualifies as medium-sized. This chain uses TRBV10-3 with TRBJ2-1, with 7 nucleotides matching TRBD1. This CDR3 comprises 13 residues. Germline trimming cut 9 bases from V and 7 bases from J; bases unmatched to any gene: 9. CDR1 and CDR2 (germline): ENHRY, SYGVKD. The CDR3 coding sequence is TGTGCCATTCAGCCAGGGGGTCGGAATGAGCAGTTCTTC. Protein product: CAIQPGGRNEQFF.

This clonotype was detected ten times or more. CDR3 nucleotide sequence: TGTGCCAGCTTAAAACCAGGGGGCTATGGCTACACCTTC. Its translation is CASLKPGGYGYTF. The chain uses TRBV28 and TRBJ1-2, with 7 bases aligning to TRBD1. The germline V gene encodes CDR1 MDHEN and CDR2 SYDVKM. The CDR3 consists of 13 residues. Trimming at V came to 8 bases and at J to 4 bases, leaving 7 bases not matched to a gene.

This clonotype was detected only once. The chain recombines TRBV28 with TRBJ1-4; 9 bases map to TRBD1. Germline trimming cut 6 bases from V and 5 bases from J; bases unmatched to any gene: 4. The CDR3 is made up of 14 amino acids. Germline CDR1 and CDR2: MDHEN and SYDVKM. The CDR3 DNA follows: TGTGCCAGCAGCACAGGGGGCTCAAATGAAAAACTGTTTTTT. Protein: CASSTGGSNEKLFF.

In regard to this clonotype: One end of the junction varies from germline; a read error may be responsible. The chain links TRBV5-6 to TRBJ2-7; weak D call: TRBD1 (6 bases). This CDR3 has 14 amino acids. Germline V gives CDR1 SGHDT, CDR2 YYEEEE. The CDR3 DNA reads TGTGCCAGCAGCGCCGGGACATCCCCCTACGACCAGTACTTC. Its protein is CASSAGTSPYDQYF.

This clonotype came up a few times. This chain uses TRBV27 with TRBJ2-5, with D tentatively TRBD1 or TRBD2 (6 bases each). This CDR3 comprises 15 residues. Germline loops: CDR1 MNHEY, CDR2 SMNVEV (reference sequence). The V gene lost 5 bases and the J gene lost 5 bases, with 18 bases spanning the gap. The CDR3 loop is CASSHRGQPLETQYF. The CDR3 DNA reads TGTGCCAGCAGTCATCGGGGGCAACCCTTGGAGACCCAGTACTTC.

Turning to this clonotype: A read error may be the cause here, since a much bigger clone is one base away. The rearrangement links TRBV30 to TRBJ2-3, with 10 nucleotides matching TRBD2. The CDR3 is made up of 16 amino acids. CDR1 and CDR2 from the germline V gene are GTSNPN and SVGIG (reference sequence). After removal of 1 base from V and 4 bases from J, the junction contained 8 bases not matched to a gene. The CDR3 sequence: CAWSGSQRGGPDTQYF. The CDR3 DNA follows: TGTGCCTGGAGTGGAAGCCAGCGGGGGGGCCCAGATACGCAGTATTTT.

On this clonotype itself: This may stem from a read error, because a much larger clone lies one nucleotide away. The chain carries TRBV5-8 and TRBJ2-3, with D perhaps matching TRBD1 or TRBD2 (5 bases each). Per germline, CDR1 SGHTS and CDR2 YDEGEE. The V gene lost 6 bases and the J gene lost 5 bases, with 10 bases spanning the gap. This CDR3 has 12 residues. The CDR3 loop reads CASIRDGDTQYF. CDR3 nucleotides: TGTGCCAGCATCCGGGACGGAGATACGCAGTATTTT. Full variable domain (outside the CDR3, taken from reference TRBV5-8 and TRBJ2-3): EAGVTQSPTHLIKTRGQQATLRCSPISGHTSVYWYQQALGLGLQFLLWYDEGEERNRGNFPPRFSGRQFPNYSSELNVNALELEDSALYLCASIRDGDTQYFGPGTRLTVL.

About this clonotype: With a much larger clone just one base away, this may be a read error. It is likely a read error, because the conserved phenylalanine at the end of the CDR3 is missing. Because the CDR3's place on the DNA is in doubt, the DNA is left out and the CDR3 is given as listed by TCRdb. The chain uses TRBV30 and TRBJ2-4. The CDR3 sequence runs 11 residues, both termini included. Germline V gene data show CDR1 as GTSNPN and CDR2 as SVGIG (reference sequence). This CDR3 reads CAWSAYEQFFP.

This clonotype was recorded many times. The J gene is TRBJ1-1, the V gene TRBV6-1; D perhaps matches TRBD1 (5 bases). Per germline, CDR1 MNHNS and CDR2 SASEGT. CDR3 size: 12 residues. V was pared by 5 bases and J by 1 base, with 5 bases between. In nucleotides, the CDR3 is TGTGCCAGCAGTACAGGGAACACTGAAGCTTTCTTT. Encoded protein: CASSTGNTEAFF.

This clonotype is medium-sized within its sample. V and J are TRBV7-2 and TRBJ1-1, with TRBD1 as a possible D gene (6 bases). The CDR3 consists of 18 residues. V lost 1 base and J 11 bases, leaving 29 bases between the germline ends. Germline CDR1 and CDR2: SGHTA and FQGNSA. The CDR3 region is CASSLGGLFRDTLTSAFF. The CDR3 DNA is TGTGCCAGCAGCTTAGGAGGGCTTTTTAGGGACACCCTGACTTCGGCTTTCTTT. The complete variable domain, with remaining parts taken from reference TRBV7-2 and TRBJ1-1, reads GAGVSQSPSNKVTEKGKDVELRCDPISGHTALYWYRQSLGQGLEFLIYFQGNSAPDKSGLPSDRFSAERTGGSVSTLTIQRTQQEDSAVYLCASSLGGLFRDTLTSAFFGQGTRLTVV.

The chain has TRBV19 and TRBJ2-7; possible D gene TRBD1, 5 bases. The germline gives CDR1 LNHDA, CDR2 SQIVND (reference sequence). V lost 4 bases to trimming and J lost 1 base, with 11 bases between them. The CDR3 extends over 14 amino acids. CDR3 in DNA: TGTGCCAGTAGTACCGCAGGGCAATCCTACGAGCAGTACTTC. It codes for CASSTAGQSYEQYF. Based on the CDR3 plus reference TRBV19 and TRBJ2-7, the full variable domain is DGGITQSPKYLFRKEGQNVTLSCEQNLNHDAMYWYRQDPGQGLRLIYYSQIVNDFQKGDIAEGYSVSREKKESFPLTVTSAQKNPTAFYLCASSTAGQSYEQYFGPGTRLTVT.

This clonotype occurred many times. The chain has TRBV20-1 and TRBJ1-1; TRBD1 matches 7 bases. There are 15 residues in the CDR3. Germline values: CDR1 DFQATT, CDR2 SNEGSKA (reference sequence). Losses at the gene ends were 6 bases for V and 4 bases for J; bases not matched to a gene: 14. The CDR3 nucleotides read TGCAGTGCCTCTTCCCGCCCCAGGGGGGGCACTGAAGCTTTCTTT. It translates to CSASSRPRGGTEAFF.

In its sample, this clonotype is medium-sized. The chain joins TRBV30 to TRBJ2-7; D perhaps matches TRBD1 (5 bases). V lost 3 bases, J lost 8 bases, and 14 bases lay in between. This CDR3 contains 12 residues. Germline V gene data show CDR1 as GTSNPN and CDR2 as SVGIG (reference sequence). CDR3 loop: CAWRTGVLQQYF. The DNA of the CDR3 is TGTGCCTGGAGAACAGGAGTGCTCCAGCAGTACTTC.

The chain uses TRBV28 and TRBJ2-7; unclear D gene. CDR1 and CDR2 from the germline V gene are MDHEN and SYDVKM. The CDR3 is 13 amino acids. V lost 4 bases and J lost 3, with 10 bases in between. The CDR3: CASSSPPIYEQYF. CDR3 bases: TGTGCCAGCAGTTCCCCACCTATCTACGAGCAGTACTTC.

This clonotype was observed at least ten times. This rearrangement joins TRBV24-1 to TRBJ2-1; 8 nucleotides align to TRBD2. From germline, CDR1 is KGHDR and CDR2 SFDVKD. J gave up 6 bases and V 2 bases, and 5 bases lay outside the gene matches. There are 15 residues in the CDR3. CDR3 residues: CATSDSSGTSNEQFF. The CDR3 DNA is TGTGCCACCAGTGATTCATCCGGGACTAGCAATGAGCAGTTCTTC.

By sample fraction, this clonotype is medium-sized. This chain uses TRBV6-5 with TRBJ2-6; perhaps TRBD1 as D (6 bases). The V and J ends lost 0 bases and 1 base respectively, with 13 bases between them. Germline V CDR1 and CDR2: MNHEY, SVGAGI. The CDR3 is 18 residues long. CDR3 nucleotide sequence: TGTGCCAGCAGTTACTCGGGACACGGAGTTTCTGGGGCCAACGTCCTGACTTTC. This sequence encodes CASSYSGHGVSGANVLTF.

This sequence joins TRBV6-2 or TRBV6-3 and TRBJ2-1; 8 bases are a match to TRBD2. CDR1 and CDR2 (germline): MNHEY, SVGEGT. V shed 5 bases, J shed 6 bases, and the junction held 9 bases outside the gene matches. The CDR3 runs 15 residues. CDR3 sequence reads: CASSQPAGVANEQFF. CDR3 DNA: TGTGCCAGCAGTCAACCAGCGGGGGTAGCCAATGAGCAGTTCTTC.

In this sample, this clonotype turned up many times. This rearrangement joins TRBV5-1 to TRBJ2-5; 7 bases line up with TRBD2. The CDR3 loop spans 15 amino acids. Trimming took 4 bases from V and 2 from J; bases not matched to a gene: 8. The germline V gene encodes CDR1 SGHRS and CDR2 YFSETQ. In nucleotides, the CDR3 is TGCGCCAGCAGCGGGATAAGCGGGGCACAAGAGACCCAGTACTTC. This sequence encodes CASSGISGAQETQYF. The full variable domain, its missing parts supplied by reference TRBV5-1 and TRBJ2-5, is KAGVTQTPRYLIKTRGQQVTLSCSPISGHRSVSWYQQTPGQGLQFLFEYFSETQRNKGNFPGRFSGRQFSNSRSEMNVSTLELGDSALYLCASSGISGAQETQYFGPGTRLLVL.

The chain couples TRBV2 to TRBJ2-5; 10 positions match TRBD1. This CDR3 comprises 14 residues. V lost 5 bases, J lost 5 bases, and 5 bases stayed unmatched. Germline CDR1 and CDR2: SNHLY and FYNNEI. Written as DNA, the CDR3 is TGTGCCAGCAGTTGGACAGGGGGAGGGGAGACCCAGTACTTC. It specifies CASSWTGGGETQYF.